The clone carrying this T cell receptor beta chain was observed a few times. The antigen is not known. The data were taken from a study of T cells after yellow fever vaccination. TCRdb reprocessed the 5' RACE reads with MiXCR, giving one entry per CDR3 protein. The sample comprises under 150,000 distinct CDR3 sequences, roughly 8% of which are singletons, and roughly 0.76% rests with the top ten. Findings of the study overall: By day 5 rather than day 15, the secondary response had peaked, though it was weaker.

Sample: CD4+ T cells sorted from PBMCs, taken 5 days after the yellow fever booster vaccination. This receptor was obtained from a young man who received the YFV17D yellow fever vaccine.

The CDR3 nucleotides are TGCAGTGTCCGTGACGCCAGGACGTCTAACTATGGCTACACCTTC. Translated: CSVRDARTSNYGYTF. V gene TRBV20-1 combines with J gene TRBJ1-2; no reliable D call. Trimming took off 7 bases at V and 0 bases at J, with 18 bases between the two ends. CDR3 length equals 15 residues. Germline-derived CDR1 and CDR2 are DFQATT and SNEGSKA (reference sequence).